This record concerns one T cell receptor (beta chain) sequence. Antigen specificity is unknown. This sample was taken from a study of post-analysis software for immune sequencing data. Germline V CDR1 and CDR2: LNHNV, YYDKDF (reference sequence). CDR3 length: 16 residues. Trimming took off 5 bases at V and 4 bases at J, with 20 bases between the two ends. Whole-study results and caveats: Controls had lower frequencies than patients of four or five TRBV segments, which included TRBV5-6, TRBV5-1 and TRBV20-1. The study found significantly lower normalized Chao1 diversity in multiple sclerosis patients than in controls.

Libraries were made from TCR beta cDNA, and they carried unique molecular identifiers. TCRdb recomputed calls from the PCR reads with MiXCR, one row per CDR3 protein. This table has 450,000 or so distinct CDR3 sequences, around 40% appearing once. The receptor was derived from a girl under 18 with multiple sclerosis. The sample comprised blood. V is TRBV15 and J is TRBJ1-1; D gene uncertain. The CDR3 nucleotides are TGTGCCACCAGCCCCGGACCATCCCTAGCGGGCACTGAAGCTTTCTTT. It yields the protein CATSPGPSLAGTEAFF. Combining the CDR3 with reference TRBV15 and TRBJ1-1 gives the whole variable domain DAMVIQNPRYQVTQFGKPVTLSCSQTLNHNVMYWYQQKSSQAPKLLFHYYDKDFNNEADTPDNFQSRRPNTSFCFLDIRSPGLGDTAMYLCATSPGPSLAGTEAFFGQGTRLTVV.